This TCR beta chain was obtained from a study of cytomegalovirus exposure and HLA in healthy donors. Overall study: Previous work identified 120 million or so unique TCR beta sequences from around 200 million T cells.

A multiplex PCR was run with 60 Vbeta primers and 13 Jbeta primers. Some clones are missing from TCRdb's copy, which holds only in-frame ones; the method was immunoSEQ multiplex PCR. The table lists about 130,000 clones, 65% to 90% of them singletons. Study results and limitations: Reportedly, diagnosis of cytomegalovirus status by the classifier showed high specificity and sensitivity. Common viral pathogens (according to a later analysis) appeared linked to several of the most significant clusters.

Comments on this clone: No antigen is known for it.

Sequenced material: PBMCs. The source of this sequence is a woman between 18 and 30 years old in good health and CMV-seropositive.

In DNA form, the CDR3 reads TGTGCCAGCAGCGAAATACTAGCGGGGGGCCCAGATACGCAGTATTTT. Translated, it gives CASSEILAGGPDTQYF. V and J are TRBV9 and TRBJ2-3, with 12 bases fitting TRBD2. The CDR3 has 16 residues. V was clipped by 3 bases and J by 4 bases; unmatched bases: 6. In germline, CDR1 is SGDLS, CDR2 YYNGEE.